The clone carrying this T cell receptor beta chain was observed many times. Antigen specificity is unknown. The source of the sample is a study of T cells in Graves' hyperthyroidism and ophthalmopathy. Study in general: Peripheral blood was collected at initial diagnosis, before any treatment. Points from the study as a whole: Within blood appeared most thyroid clonotypes that had expanded above 0.001.

Germline CDR1 MGHDK, CDR2 SYGVNS. Between the trimmed V and J ends, which lost 1 base and 5 bases, there was a span of 11 bases. This CDR3 has 14 amino acids. RNA transcripts were the template for amplifying TCR beta CDR3 regions. The TCR CDR3 was amplified in a first-round RT-PCR using the HTBI primer set. Each CDR3 protein gets one entry after TCRdb re-called the multiplex PCR reads with MiXCR. The sample holds 300,000 to 450,000 distinct CDR3 sequences; approximately 15% are singletons and the top ten take about 20%. Exclusion followed for patients with uncontrolled infection, other autoimmune disease, pregnancy or lactation. Fresh peripheral blood, 8 to 10 ml of it, supplied the PBMCs.

This TCR was sampled from a woman aged 25 to 39 with Graves' ophthalmopathy. The chain carries TRBV25-1 and TRBJ1-1, with a tentative D call TRBD1 (5 bases). The sequenced material came from blood. CDR3 nucleotide sequence: TGTGCCAGCAGTGAATCCTGGGGCAGGACTGAAGCTTTCTTT. This codes for CASSESWGRTEAFF.